A selection of T cell receptor beta chains follows, all from one sample in a study of response to subunit inactivated influenza vaccine. TCRdb re-called the RT-PCR reads through MiXCR, storing one row per CDR3 protein. In the table there are about 570,000 distinct CDR3 sequences, approximately 10% of which are singletons. These data are also associated with another study on T cells expressing NK-cell markers.

Specimen: PBMCs from blood, collected on the day of vaccination. Every receptor here comes from a man between 50 and 59 years old who received an inactivated influenza vaccine. Both conserved end residues are part of each CDR3. D genes are given only for firm matches. A row's size may be missing; if present it is once, few, many or a size class.

. TRBJ1-1 TRBD1 TRBV2 TGTGCCAGCAGGCGGCTGACAGGGATCGACACTGAAGCTTTCTTT CASRRLTGIDTEAFF
few TRBJ1-5 TRBD1 TRBV20-1 TGCAGTGCTAGAGGCGACCCGGGACAGGGGAATCAGCCCCAGCATTTT CSARGDPGQGNQPQHF
. TRBJ2-7 . TRBV6-2/TRBV6-3 TGTGCCAGCAGTTACCCAAGACTAGGGAGCTCCTACGAGCAGTACTTC CASSYPRLGSSYEQYF
few TRBJ2-2 . TRBV5-1 TGCGCCAGCAGCCATCACCGACAGGAAAGGAACGGGGAGCTGTTTTTT CASSHHRQERNGELFF
few TRBJ2-5 . TRBV7-8 TGTGCCAGCAGACCTTCAGGGCAAGAGACCCAGTACTTC CASRPSGQETQYF
. TRBJ2-3 . TRBV7-2 TGTGCCAGCAGCCCATGGTCCGAAGGGGGGATCACAGATACGCAGTATTTT CASSPWSEGGITDTQYF
few TRBJ1-4 TRBD1 TRBV11-2 TGTGCCAGCAGCATGAACCGGGACAGGGATGGTGAAAAACTGTTTTTT CASSMNRDRDGEKLFF
many TRBJ2-7 . TRBV5-1 TGCGCCAGCAGCTTGAACTGGGACACCTACGAGCAGTACTTC CASSLNWDTYEQYF
many TRBJ1-5 TRBD1 TRBV28 TGTGCCAGCAGTTCTGGGACAGGGGGCCGTATTCAGCCCCAGCATTTT CASSSGTGGRIQPQHF
. TRBJ2-1 TRBD2 TRBV7-3 TGTGCCAGCAGCCCGGCACCCCAAAGCGGGGACCGACCTCAGAGAAAGCAGTTCTTC CASSPAPQSGDRPQRKQFF
few TRBJ2-7 TRBD2 TRBV7-2 TGTGCCAGCAGCGTGGGACTAGCGGGGGACTCCTACGAGCAGTACTTC CASSVGLAGDSYEQYF
many TRBJ2-6 TRBD1 TRBV29-1 TGCAGCGTTGCCGGGACAGCGACCTCAAACAACGTCCTGACTTTC CSVAGTATSNNVLTF
few TRBJ2-3 TRBD1 TRBV30 TGTGCCTGGAGTGACTCGGGACAGGGATTAGATACGCAGTATTTT CAWSDSGQGLDTQYF
. TRBJ2-1 TRBD2 TRBV4-3 TGCGCCAGCAGCCGCGATAGCGGGAGAAACTACAATGAGCAGTTCTTC CASSRDSGRNYNEQFF
few TRBJ1-1 . TRBV7-2 TGTGCCAGCAGCTCCTCAATGGACGGGGGAAAAGCTTTCTTT CASSSSMDGGKAFF
few TRBJ1-1 . TRBV5-4 TGTGCCAGCAGCTCCCCCGGCGGTGCAGGGCCTGGTTCGACTGAAGCTTTCTTT CASSSPGGAGPGSTEAFF
few TRBJ2-3 TRBD2 TRBV20-1 TGCAGTGCTGACACATGGGGGGGAAGGACGCAGTATTTT CSADTWGGRTQYF
. TRBJ1-5 TRBD1 TRBV27 TGTGCCAGCAGTTTACTAGGGACAGGAAAACCCATCAGCCCCCAGCATTTT CASSLLGTGKPISPQHF
many TRBJ2-7 . TRBV6-5 TGTGCCAGCAGTTACTCACCCGGGGGCTACGAGCAGTACTTC CASSYSPGGYEQYF
few TRBJ2-1 . TRBV2 TGTGCCAGCAGTGGGGAAGCCCTAAGAGGTAGTGAGCAGTTCTTC CASSGEALRGSEQFF
. TRBJ2-5 TRBD2 TRBV20-1 TGCAGTGCCACCCCGACTAGCGGGGGATACCAAGAGACCCAGTACTTC CSATPTSGGYQETQYF
few TRBJ2-5 TRBD2 TRBV27 TGTGCCAGCAGTTTAGGGACTAGCGGGACCGGGGAGACCCAGTACTTC CASSLGTSGTGETQYF
few TRBJ2-3 . TRBV15 TGTGCCACCAGCTCGCCCGCAGATACGCAGTATTTT CATSSPADTQYF